These T cell receptor beta chains were read from a single sample in a study of human T cells and chemical hapten exposure. TCRdb passed the RACE reads through MiXCR, listing each CDR3 protein once. This table has 150,000 to 200,000 distinct CDR3 sequences, roughly a quarter appearing once. The specimen comprised whole blood, sampled in connection with sensitization to the hapten diphenylcyclopropenone (DPC). The source of these receptors is a woman younger than 30 with alopecia areata. Some clones in this sample may be carry-over from other donors' samples. Both conserved end residues are part of each CDR3. The D gene is left open where the match is weak. The size field is filled for only some rows; it gives once, few, many or a size class.

>16|NA|TRBV9|few|TRBJ2-5
CASSVGGGIPSGTQYF
TGTGCCAGCAGCGTAGGAGGGGGGATCCCTTCCGGGACCCAGTACTTC
>12|NA|TRBV28|many|TRBJ2-5
CASIHLQETQYF
TGTGCCAGCATACACCTCCAAGAGACCCAGTACTTC
>15|NA|TRBV10-3|NA|TRBJ1-1
CAISESRASGTEAFF
TGTGCCATCAGTGAGTCCAGGGCGTCGGGCACTGAAGCTTTCTTT
>14|NA|TRBV20-1|few|TRBJ1-6
CSARAPRNNSPLHF
TGCAGTGCTAGAGCGCCGCGGAATAATTCACCCCTCCACTTT
>16|NA|TRBV9|many|TRBJ2-2
CASSGPRGGITGELFF
TGTGCCAGCAGCGGGCCTAGGGGGGGGATCACCGGGGAGCTGTTTTTT
>14|NA|TRBV5-5|NA|TRBJ2-7
CASSSRIGGYEQYF
TGTGCCAGCAGCTCCCGGATAGGGGGATACGAGCAGTACTTC
>18|NA|TRBV7-6|NA|TRBJ1-1
CASSGAEGDGDHLGEAFF
TGTGCCAGCAGCGGGGCGGAGGGGGACGGGGACCATTTGGGGGAAGCTTTCTTT
>15|NA|TRBV7-2|few|TRBJ1-5
CASSLKADSNQPQHF
TGTGCCAGCAGCTTAAAGGCAGATAGCAATCAGCCCCAGCATTTT
>15|NA|TRBV6-2/TRBV6-3|NA|TRBJ2-2
CASSNQGTGSRELFF
TGTGCCAGCAGCAATCAGGGGACCGGTTCCCGGGAGCTGTTTTTT
>13|NA|TRBV2|NA|TRBJ2-1
CVWGQGLGNEQFF
TGTGTCTGGGGTCAGGGCCTAGGAAATGAGCAGTTCTTC
>15|NA|TRBV10-3|NA|TRBJ2-5
CAISEPGHNQETQYF
TGTGCCATCAGTGAGCCCGGACACAACCAAGAGACCCAGTACTTC
>14|NA|TRBV12-3/TRBV12-4|many|TRBJ1-3
CASSPQLSGNTIYF
TGTGCCAGCAGTCCACAGCTTTCTGGAAACACCATATATTTT
>17|NA|TRBV14|NA|TRBJ1-1
CASSQLPGQGMNTEAFF
TGTGCCAGCAGCCAACTCCCGGGGCAGGGTATGAACACTGAAGCTTTCTTT
>13|NA|TRBV15|few|TRBJ2-2
CATSRDGSGELFF
TGTGCCACCAGCAGGGACGGTTCCGGGGAGCTGTTTTTT
>11|NA|TRBV25-1|NA|TRBJ1-1
CASSANGGAFF
TGTGCCAGCAGTGCGAATGGGGGAGCTTTCTTT
>15|TRBD2|TRBV4-1|few|TRBJ2-3
CASSQWTSGVDTQYF
TGCGCCAGCAGCCAATGGACTAGCGGGGTTGATACGCAGTATTTT
>16|TRBD2|TRBV20-1|NA|TRBJ2-3
CSADLAGGLSTDTQYF
TGCAGTGCGGACCTAGCGGGAGGGCTCAGCACAGATACGCAGTATTTT
>13|TRBD1|TRBV29-1|few|TRBJ2-5
CSVKTGTEETQYF
TGCAGCGTCAAGACCGGGACAGAAGAGACCCAGTACTTC
>13|TRBD1|TRBV25-1|NA|TRBJ1-5
CASTGQGFQPQHF
TGTGCCAGCACCGGACAGGGTTTTCAGCCCCAGCATTTT
>12|NA|TRBV6-4|few|TRBJ2-2
CASSGGVGELFF
TGTGCCAGCAGCGGAGGGGTCGGGGAGCTGTTTTTT
>13|NA|TRBV9|few|TRBJ1-1
CASSPRSLTEAFF
TGTGCCAGCAGCCCCCGTTCGTTAACTGAAGCTTTCTTT
>12|NA|TRBV12-3/TRBV12-4|few|TRBJ2-5
CASSFREETQYF
TGTGCCAGCAGTTTCCGAGAAGAGACCCAGTACTTC
>14|NA|TRBV5-1|few|TRBJ2-1
CASSLGGVVNEQFF
TGCGCCAGCAGCTTGGGAGGTGTGGTTAATGAGCAGTTCTTC
>14|NA|TRBV4-1|many|TRBJ1-1
CASSPVGGKGEAFF
TGCGCCAGCAGCCCCGTAGGGGGTAAAGGTGAAGCTTTCTTT
>12|TRBD2|TRBV12-3/TRBV12-4|NA|TRBJ2-3
CASSLREKAQYF
TGTGCCAGCAGTTTGCGGGAGAAGGCGCAGTATTTT
>17|TRBD1|TRBV6-6|few|TRBJ1-6
CASSYGQGAPDNSPLHF
TGTGCCAGCAGTTACGGGCAGGGGGCGCCGGACAATTCACCCCTCCACTTT
>11|NA|TRBV25-1|many|TRBJ2-5
CASSKRETQYF
TGTGCCAGCAGTAAGCGGGAGACCCAGTACTTC
>15|NA|TRBV4-1|few|TRBJ2-2
CASSQEIRATGELFF
TGCGCCAGCAGCCAAGAAATTCGGGCCACCGGGGAGCTGTTTTTT
>15|TRBD2|TRBV7-9|many|TRBJ2-7
CASSSRASGAYEQYF
TGTGCCAGCAGCTCGCGGGCTAGCGGGGCCTACGAGCAGTACTTC
>15|NA|TRBV7-6|NA|TRBJ2-7
CASSPLGVSSYEQHF
TGTGCCAGCAGCCCCCTGGGGGTTAGCTCCTACGAGCAGCACTTC
>14|NA|TRBV7-2|NA|TRBJ1-2
CASSFHDGSYGYTF
TGTGCCAGCAGCTTCCACGACGGTTCCTATGGCTACACCTTC
>12|NA|TRBV29-1|few|TRBJ2-2
CSVAQTTGELFF
TGCAGCGTTGCGCAAACCACCGGGGAGCTGTTTTTT
>14|NA|TRBV6-5|many|TRBJ2-7
CASSYRGAEDRQYF
TGTGCCAGCAGTTACCGGGGGGCCGAGGACCGACAGTACTTC
>17|TRBD2|TRBV5-1|NA|TRBJ2-5
CASSLEPSGGYQETQYF
TGCGCCAGCAGCTTGGAGCCGAGCGGGGGGTACCAAGAGACCCAGTACTTC
>16|NA|TRBV7-2|NA|TRBJ1-3
CASSLVFGGSGNTIYF
TGTGCCAGCAGCTTAGTTTTTGGGGGAAGTGGAAACACCATATATTTT
>14|TRBD2|TRBV29-1|few|TRBJ2-1
CSVVPSGKYNEQFF
TGCAGCGTTGTTCCCAGCGGGAAATACAATGAGCAGTTCTTC
>14|NA|TRBV7-9|once|TRBJ1-2
CASSSAGNNYGYTF
TGTGCCAGCAGCTCGGCAGGGAATAACTATGGCTACACCTTC
>13|NA|TRBV25-1|few|TRBJ2-7
CASSGGRAGEQYF
TGTGCCAGCAGTGGGGGACGGGCTGGGGAGCAGTACTTC
>11|NA|TRBV25-1|few|TRBJ1-1
CATGMNTEAFF
TGTGCCACGGGGATGAACACTGAAGCTTTCTTT
>14|NA|TRBV20-1|NA|TRBJ2-7
CSAAISGGVYEQYF
TGCAGTGCCGCAATTTCTGGAGGGGTATACGAGCAGTACTTC
>15|NA|TRBV18|few|TRBJ1-1
CASSPMGGRNTEAFF
TGTGCCAGCTCACCAATGGGGGGCCGTAACACTGAAGCTTTCTTT
>16|NA|TRBV18|NA|TRBJ1-6
CASSPRGEPGVSPLHF
TGTGCCAGCTCACCTAGGGGAGAACCTGGGGTTTCACCCCTCCACTTT
>15|TRBD2|TRBV7-9|NA|TRBJ2-1
CASSRLAGRNNEQFF
TGTGCCAGCAGCAGACTAGCGGGGCGAAACAATGAGCAGTTCTTC
>13|NA|TRBV19|NA|TRBJ2-5
CASSIRQQETQYF
TGTGCCAGTAGTATTCGGCAGCAAGAGACCCAGTACTTC
>14|NA|TRBV7-9|NA|TRBJ2-3
CASRLRSSTDTQYF
TGTGCCAGCAGACTAAGATCAAGCACAGATACGCAGTATTTT
>16|NA|TRBV27|NA|TRBJ2-3
CASSPVRAVATDTQYF
TGTGCCAGCAGTCCGGTTCGGGCCGTAGCCACAGATACGCAGTATTTT
>16|TRBD2|TRBV5-1|NA|TRBJ2-3
CASSEIGGRGVDTQYF
TGCGCCAGCAGCGAGATAGGCGGGAGAGGAGTAGATACGCAGTATTTT
>13|NA|TRBV10-3|NA|TRBJ2-7
CAISASDIYEQYF
TGTGCCATCAGTGCGTCGGACATCTACGAGCAGTACTTC
>15|TRBD1|TRBV2|NA|TRBJ2-7
CASSARWDRTYEQYF
TGTGCCAGCAGCGCTCGATGGGACAGAACCTACGAGCAGTACTTC
>12|NA|TRBV6-2/TRBV6-3|many|TRBJ1-1
CASSSSGAEAFF
TGTGCCAGCAGTTCTTCAGGGGCTGAAGCTTTCTTT